Listed below are T cell receptor beta chains from one sample, sequenced in a study of OX40 agonist ivuxolimab in advanced cancers. Repertoires were generated with immunoSEQ multiplex PCR, while TCRdb's copy carries only in-frame clones and drops some. The repertoire includes 75,000 to 95,000 clones, 85% to 90% of them detected once, and roughly 3% sits in the top ten. Sequencing was performed on CD4+ or CD8+ T cells sorted from blood, taken in a trial of the OX40 agonist ivuxolimab. The receptors stem from an adult with an advanced solid tumor such as melanoma, head and neck, liver or kidney cancer. CDR3s include the opening cysteine and the closing phenylalanine or tryptophan.

CDR3 protein	V gene	J gene
CASSVGPEGPQHF	TRBV9	TRBJ1-5
CASSERTGGMDSPLHF	TRBV2	TRBJ1-6
CASSSRGAEAFF	TRBV7-2	TRBJ1-1
CASSLGPGENTEAFF	TRBV5-6	TRBJ1-1
CASSFERGEGDTQYF	TRBV5-1	TRBJ2-3
CASSLRGSGANVLTF	TRBV11-1	TRBJ2-6
CATARDRFYNEKLFF	TRBV10-2	TRBJ1-4
CASSTAGYNEQFF	TRBV7-3	TRBJ2-1
CASSPIDLSGHLNTEAFF	TRBV18	TRBJ1-1
CASSFLRDSQIAYNEQFF	TRBV7-2	TRBJ2-1
CASSSKGAGARTDTQYF	TRBV7-2	TRBJ2-3
CASSLTRSDTQYF	TRBV7-2	TRBJ2-3
CASSLATEQYF	TRBV11-2	TRBJ2-7
CASSEGAGGYGYTF	TRBV6-1	TRBJ1-2
CAWGRGYEQYF	TRBV30	TRBJ2-7
CASSYAEGLAYEQYF	TRBV6-5	TRBJ2-7
CATRARPRERDNEKLFF	TRBV15	TRBJ1-4
CASSRDGISTDTQYF	TRBV7-2	TRBJ2-3
CASSPLTYEQYF	TRBV7-9	TRBJ2-7
CASEWRYNEQFF	TRBV11-3	TRBJ2-1
CASGSGRGIQYF	TRBV19	TRBJ2-4
CASSSVRVPVNYGYTF	TRBV27	TRBJ1-2
CASSVESRGDGYTF	TRBV9	TRBJ1-2
CASGLGLATGFTEAFF	TRBV12-5	TRBJ1-1
CSVEGEGLEGYTF	TRBV29-1	TRBJ1-2
CASSSTSGSSYEQFF	TRBV28	TRBJ2-1
CASSVGLAGAWETQYF	TRBV9	TRBJ2-5
CSALRSRNTGELFF	TRBV29-1	TRBJ2-2
CASSVTGTGVGNEQFF	TRBV7-2	TRBJ2-1
CASGLVQKGSTEAFF	TRBV12-5	TRBJ1-1
CASSPFLDRMNTEAFF	TRBV5-1	TRBJ1-1
CASSPKWDSPARNQPQHF	TRBV27	TRBJ1-5
CASSWKGTSGSTDTQYF	TRBV5-6	TRBJ2-3
CASGQTSALHF	TRBV28	TRBJ1-5
CASSVEAGNTGELFF	TRBV9	TRBJ2-2
CASSASGRWVTGELFF	TRBV9	TRBJ2-2
CASRESGGLWYF	TRBV6-1	TRBJ2-5
CASRDDRRGTEAFF	TRBV7-8	TRBJ1-1
CSVRRQGGKNIQYF	TRBV29-1	TRBJ2-4
CASSPGLDTQYF	TRBV7-2	TRBJ2-3
CATRDSNQPQHF	TRBV19	TRBJ1-5
CATSGAIGGKYEQYF	TRBV15	TRBJ2-7
CASSFGGEPGELFF	TRBV6-5	TRBJ2-2
CASSFSLNTEAFF	TRBV7-2	TRBJ1-1
CASSLDLVGGHNEKLFF	TRBV7-2	TRBJ1-4
CAIRGTSGDSYNEQFF	TRBV10-3	TRBJ2-1
CASSDPSYEQYF	TRBV2	TRBJ2-7
CAILGGQETIYGYTF	TRBV28	TRBJ1-2
CSVVKGSFRETQYF	TRBV29-1	TRBJ2-5